The T cell receptor (beta chain) described here comes from a study of cytomegalovirus exposure and HLA in healthy donors. Study at large: Most genotyped donors, about four fifths of about 360, had Caucasian-associated genetic ancestry.

The PCR was carried out with 60 Vbeta primers and 13 Jbeta primers. TCRdb keeps only in-frame clones here, not all; method: immunoSEQ multiplex PCR. Among 140,000 to 150,000 clones listed, around 84% were seen once. This CDR3 contains 14 residues. The J segment lost 5 bases and the V segment lost 4 bases, leaving 5 bases of the junction unmatched. Germline lookup yields CDR1 SSHAT and CDR2 FNYEAQ (reference sequence). The TCR originated in a man aged 35-49 years in good health and CMV-seropositive. J is TRBJ2-1 and V is TRBV7-7; TRBD2 agrees at 7 bases. Sequencing used PBMCs. CDR3 DNA: TGTGCCAGCAGCTCGGGACTACGCAACAATGAGCAGTTCTTC. Its translation is CASSSGLRNNEQFF.